The rows below give T cell receptor beta chains drawn from one sample of a study of cytomegalovirus exposure and HLA in healthy donors. TCRdb keeps only in-frame clones here, not all; method: immunoSEQ multiplex PCR. The sample has about 160,000 clones, about 80% seen once. Specimen: PBMCs. These receptors came from a man aged 50-60 years in good health and CMV-seropositive. Each CDR3 is given with its conserved first and last residue. D genes are given only for firm matches. The size field is filled for only some rows; it gives once, few, many or a size class.

clone_size,cdr3_length,j_call,v_call,d_call,cdr3_nt,cdr3_aa
NA,16,TRBJ1-4,TRBV19,TRBD1,TGTGCCAGTATGGGGAGACAGGGGGCAACTAATGAAAAACTGTTTTTT,CASMGRQGATNEKLFF
NA,18,TRBJ2-7,TRBV1,NA,TGCACCAGCAGCCCAACTGACGGACTAGCGGGGGGTCGTTACGAGCAGTACTTC,CTSSPTDGLAGGRYEQYF
NA,13,TRBJ1-2,TRBV2,NA,TGTGCCAGCAGTGTTTTACAGAGCTATGGCTACACCTTC,CASSVLQSYGYTF
NA,13,TRBJ1-5,TRBV11-2,NA,TGTGCCAGCAGCTTCTCAACAGAGCAGCCCCAGCATTTT,CASSFSTEQPQHF
NA,15,TRBJ2-2,TRBV7-6,NA,TGTGCCAGCAGCTTAGATTTCCAGGGACACGGGGAGCTGTTTTTT,CASSLDFQGHGELFF
NA,13,TRBJ1-2,TRBV14,TRBD1,TGTGCCAGCAGCCCACAACAGGGGTCTGGCTACACCTTC,CASSPQQGSGYTF
NA,15,TRBJ2-7,TRBV9,NA,TGTGCCAGCAGCGTAGGCTTTGGCCCCCGTTACGAGCAGTACTTC,CASSVGFGPRYEQYF
few,16,TRBJ2-5,TRBV4-1,NA,TGCGCCAGCAGCCAAGGGCAGGGGTTTCTTCTAGAGACCCAGTACTTC,CASSQGQGFLLETQYF
NA,15,TRBJ2-7,TRBV7-8,NA,TGTGCCAGCAGCTTGAGGGCGTCCCCCTACTACGAGCAGTACTTC,CASSLRASPYYEQYF
NA,13,TRBJ2-7,TRBV2,NA,TGTGCCAGCAGTGGGGGGGATACCTACGAGCAGTACTTC,CASSGGDTYEQYF
NA,16,TRBJ2-1,TRBV11-3,NA,TGTGCCAGCAGCCAGGCAGGCTATACGATTCCCCATGAGCAGTTCTTC,CASSQAGYTIPHEQFF
NA,15,TRBJ2-2,TRBV27,TRBD2,TGTGCCAGCAGTTTAACTAGCGGGGGCACCGGGGAGCTGTTTTTT,CASSLTSGGTGELFF
NA,14,TRBJ1-5,TRBV19,TRBD1,TGTGCCAGTAGACAGGGGACGAGCAATCAGCCCCAGCATTTT,CASRQGTSNQPQHF
NA,15,TRBJ1-1,TRBV13,NA,TGTGCCAGCAGCCGTAGCAGTGCCGGGAACACTGAAGCTTTCTTT,CASSRSSAGNTEAFF
NA,15,TRBJ1-5,TRBV7-9,NA,TGTGCCAGCAGCTTATCGGAAGCGTACAATCAGCCCCAGCATTTT,CASSLSEAYNQPQHF
NA,16,TRBJ2-7,TRBV5-1,TRBD1,TGCGCCAGCAGCTTGGCCGAGACAGGGGAACCTTACGAGCAGTACTTC,CASSLAETGEPYEQYF
NA,14,TRBJ1-1,TRBV6-1,NA,TGTGCCAGCAGCGAAAGGTACAGGGCCACTGAAGCTTTCTTT,CASSERYRATEAFF
NA,15,TRBJ2-4,TRBV29-1,NA,TGCAGCGTTGAAGGTTTCGGGTCAGCCAAAAACATTCAGTACTTC,CSVEGFGSAKNIQYF
few,12,TRBJ2-7,TRBV15,TRBD1,TGTGCCACCAGCCAAGACAGGGCCGAGCAGTACTTC,CATSQDRAEQYF
NA,15,TRBJ2-2,TRBV5-6,NA,TGTGCCAGCAGCTTGGCCCCCGGGTCCGGCGGGGAGCTGTTTTTT,CASSLAPGSGGELFF
NA,13,TRBJ2-7,TRBV29-1,TRBD1,TGCAGCGTTTGGACAGGGCGCACCTACGAGCAGTACTTC,CSVWTGRTYEQYF
NA,14,TRBJ1-1,TRBV5-4,NA,TGTGCCAGCAGCTTGGTTCCGGGGCAGGGGAGCGCTTTCTTT,CASSLVPGQGSAFF
NA,15,TRBJ1-2,TRBV7-6,TRBD1,TGTGCCAGCAGCCCCGGGACAGCTACGGGATATGGCTACACCTTC,CASSPGTATGYGYTF
NA,15,TRBJ1-6,TRBV5-8,TRBD1,TGTGCCAGCAGCTTTGGGGACAGGGTTAACTCACCCCTCCACTTT,CASSFGDRVNSPLHF
few,13,TRBJ2-5,TRBV14,NA,TGTGCCAGCAGCCCAGGACAGCAAGAGACCCAGTACTTC,CASSPGQQETQYF
NA,14,TRBJ1-2,TRBV2,TRBD1,TGTGCCAGCAATCAAGGACAGGGGGCAGAGGGCTACACCTTC,CASNQGQGAEGYTF
NA,13,TRBJ1-2,TRBV11-2,NA,TGTGCCAGCAGCTTAACAGGCCCAGGTGGCTACACCTTC,CASSLTGPGGYTF
NA,16,TRBJ2-2,TRBV4-1,TRBD2,TGCGCCAGCAGCTATAGACTAGCGGGGGGCACCGGGGAGCTGTTTTTT,CASSYRLAGGTGELFF
few,18,TRBJ1-6,TRBV4-2,NA,TGTGCCAGCAGCCCCCTGCCGGGACTTATATCGGAGGATTCACCCCTCCACTTT,CASSPLPGLISEDSPLHF
NA,14,TRBJ2-7,TRBV7-9,NA,TGTGCCAGCAGCGCCTGGGGAGACACATACGAGCAGTACTTC,CASSAWGDTYEQYF
NA,13,TRBJ2-7,TRBV6-5,NA,TGTGCCACCCTACGGTCAGGCTCCTACGAGCAGTACTTC,CATLRSGSYEQYF
NA,14,TRBJ2-1,TRBV19,TRBD1,TGTGCCAGTAGAGAAATAAGCGCCGGGACAGTGCAGTTCTTC,CASREISAGTVQFF
few,16,TRBJ2-5,TRBV7-2,TRBD2,TGTGCCAGCAGCTATACTAGCGGGGCGGTTCAATGGACCCAGTACTTC,CASSYTSGAVQWTQYF
NA,17,TRBJ2-1,TRBV5-4,TRBD2,TGTGCCAGCAGCTTGGGAGCGGGGGGCTCGTCCTACAATGAGCAGTTCTTC,CASSLGAGGSSYNEQFF